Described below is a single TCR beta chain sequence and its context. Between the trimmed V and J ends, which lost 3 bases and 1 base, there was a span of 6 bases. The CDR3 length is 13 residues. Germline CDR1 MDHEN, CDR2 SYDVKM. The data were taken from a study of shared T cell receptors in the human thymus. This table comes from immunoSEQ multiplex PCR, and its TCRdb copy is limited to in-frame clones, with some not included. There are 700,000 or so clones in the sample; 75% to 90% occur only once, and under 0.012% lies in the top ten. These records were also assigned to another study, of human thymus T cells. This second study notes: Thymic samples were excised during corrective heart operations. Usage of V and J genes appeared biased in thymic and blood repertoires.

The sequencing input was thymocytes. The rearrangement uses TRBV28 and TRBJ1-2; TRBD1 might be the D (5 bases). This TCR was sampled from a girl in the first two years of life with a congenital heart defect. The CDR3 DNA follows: TGTGCCAGCAGTTTGCAGGGTAACTATGGCTACACCTTC. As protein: CASSLQGNYGYTF.